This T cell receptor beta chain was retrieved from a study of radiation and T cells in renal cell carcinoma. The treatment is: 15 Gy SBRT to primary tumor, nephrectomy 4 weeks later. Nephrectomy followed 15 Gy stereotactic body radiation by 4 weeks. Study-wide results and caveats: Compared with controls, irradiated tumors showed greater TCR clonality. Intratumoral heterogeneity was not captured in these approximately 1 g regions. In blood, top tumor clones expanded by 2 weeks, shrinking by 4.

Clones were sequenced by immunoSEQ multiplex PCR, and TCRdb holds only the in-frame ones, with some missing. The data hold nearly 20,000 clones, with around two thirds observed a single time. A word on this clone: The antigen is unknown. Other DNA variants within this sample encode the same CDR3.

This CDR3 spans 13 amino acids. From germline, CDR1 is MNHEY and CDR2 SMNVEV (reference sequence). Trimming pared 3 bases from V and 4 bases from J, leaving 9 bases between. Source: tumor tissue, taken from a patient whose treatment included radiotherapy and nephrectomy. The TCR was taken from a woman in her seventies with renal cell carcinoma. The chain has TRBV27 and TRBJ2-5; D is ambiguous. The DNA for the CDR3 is TGTGCCAGCAGTTTGAACCGCGGAGAGACCCAGTACTTC. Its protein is CASSLNRGETQYF.